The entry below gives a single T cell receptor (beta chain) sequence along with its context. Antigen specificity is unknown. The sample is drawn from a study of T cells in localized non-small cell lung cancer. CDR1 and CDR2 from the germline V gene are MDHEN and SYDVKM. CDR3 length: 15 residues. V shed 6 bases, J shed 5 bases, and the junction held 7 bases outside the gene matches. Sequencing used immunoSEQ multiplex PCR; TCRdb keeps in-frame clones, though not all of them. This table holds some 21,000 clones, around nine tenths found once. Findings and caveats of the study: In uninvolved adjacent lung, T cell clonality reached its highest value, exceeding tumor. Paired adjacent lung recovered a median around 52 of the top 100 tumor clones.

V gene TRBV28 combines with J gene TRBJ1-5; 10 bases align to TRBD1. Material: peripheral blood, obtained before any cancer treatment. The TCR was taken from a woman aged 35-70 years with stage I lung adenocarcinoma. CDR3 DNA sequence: TGTGCCAGCAGCCCCTCAGGACAGGGGGATCAGCCCCAGCATTTT. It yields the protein CASSPSGQGDQPQHF. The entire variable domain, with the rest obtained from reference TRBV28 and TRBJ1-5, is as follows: DVKVTQSSRYLVKRTGEKVFLECVQDMDHENMFWYRQDPGLGLRLIYFSYDVKMKEKGDIPEGYSVSREKKERFSLILESASTNQTSMYLCASSPSGQGDQPQHFGDGTRLSIL.